This TCR beta chain derives from a study of T cell repertoires in cytomegalovirus infection. Study overall: The public TCR beta signatures pointed to both CMV infection and matching HLA type.

Comment on this clonotype: Antigen: not known.

The V end lost 7 bases, the J end lost 6 bases, and 21 bases lay between the germline ends. This CDR3 has 15 amino acids. Germline V gives CDR1 MDHEN, CDR2 SYDVKM. TCRdb reprocessed the reads via MiXCR and lists one record per CDR3 protein. This table holds a few hundred thousand distinct CDR3 sequences, about 33% found once. Sample: cultured PBMCs, taken from culture after CMV antigen stimulation. The TCR was taken from a human donor in good health (CMV status not recorded). Some clones in this sample may be carry-over from other donors' samples. This chain uses TRBV28 with TRBJ1-2; a weak D match, TRBD1 (5 bases). The CDR3 DNA reads TGTGCCAGCACGCCCTCGCCCAGGGACCGACATGGCTACACCTTC. Translated, it gives CASTPSPRDRHGYTF.